This T cell receptor beta chain was documented in a study of Ad26.COV2.S vaccination and SARS-CoV-2 variants. This CDR3 is 13 amino acids long. The germline V and J ends were trimmed by 5 bases and 6 bases, with 12 bases remaining between them. Comment on this clone: Its antigen remains unknown.

Treatment: about 20 received Ad26.COV2.S at low or high dose, single or two shots; about 5 received placebo; per-sample allocation not given. Sampling happened 63 days after the first vaccine or placebo injection. General study findings and limits: Non-spike TCR breadth was similar in vaccine and placebo recipients.

TCRdb keeps only in-frame clones here, not all; method: immunoSEQ multiplex PCR. The profile covers about 410,000 clones, with 89% appearing a single time and around 1.9% taken by the ten largest. The TCR was taken from a person aged 18-65 years who received the Ad26.COV2.S COVID-19 vaccine or a placebo. The material sequenced was peripheral blood, taken in a trial of Ad26.COV2.S vaccine versus placebo. This rearrangement joins TRBV12-3 or TRBV12-4 to TRBJ2-3; TRBD2 might be the D (5 bases). Written as DNA, the CDR3 is TGTGCCAGCAGTCGGGATTTAGCGGATACGCAGTATTTT. This codes for CASSRDLADTQYF.